This T cell receptor (beta chain) came from a study of CD8 T cells in Susac syndrome. With random hexamers, 0.5 to 1 ug RNA was reverse transcribed. TCRdb re-called the immunoSEQ multiplex PCR reads with MiXCR, one entry per CDR3 protein. Of around 170,000 distinct CDR3 sequences listed, around 93% are singletons. Per the germline V gene, CDR1 is DFQATT and CDR2 is SNEGSKA (reference sequence). CDR3 size: 13 residues. V was pared by 3 bases and J by 0 bases, with 1 base of the junction left unmatched. A word on this clonotype: The antigen remains unidentified.

Study outcomes and limitations: TEMRA cells and active patients showed peak Susac CD8+ clonal expansion.

The clonotype comes from a human donor with Susac syndrome. The sequenced sample was CD8+ T cells from PBMCs. The chain is built from TRBV20-1 and TRBJ1-1; TRBD1 aligns across 7 bases. CDR3 protein: CSARGQMNTEAFF. The CDR3 DNA follows: TGCAGTGCTAGGGGACAGATGAACACTGAAGCTTTCTTT.